This T cell receptor beta chain came from a study of PD-1 blockade in classical Hodgkin lymphoma. Time point defined: cycle 4 day 1 (C4D1), after more than five weeks of nivolumab. The patients all showed relapse after autologous stem cell transplantation, while their brentuximab vedotin exposure varied. Turning to this clone: Its specificity is unknown.

Overall study results and limits: CD4+ but not CD8+ TCR diversity rose significantly by C4D1. Complete responders matched newly diagnosed patients in baseline diversity. Sources of repertoire differences remain undefined, possibly disease activity or prior therapy. Anyone who began nivolumab under 1 year after ASCT was excluded.

Clones were read by immunoSEQ multiplex PCR, and TCRdb kept only the in-frame ones, dropping some. The table shows roughly 90,000 clones, with approximately 83% occurring only once. The CDR3 contains 14 residues. Germline assignment: CDR1 SGHDN and CDR2 FVKESK. The junction had 9 bases not matched to a gene; V was cut back by 4 bases and J by 7 bases. This clonotype originated in a human donor with classical Hodgkin lymphoma. The material was peripheral blood mononuclear cells (PBMCs), obtained before the fourth cycle of nivolumab. The chain employs TRBV14 and TRBJ2-5; TRBD2 aligns across 7 bases. Here the CDR3 reads CASSRSVIAGTQYF. CDR3 sequence (DNA): TGTGCCAGCAGCCGCAGCGTGATAGCGGGGACCCAGTACTTC.